The next 32 T cell receptor beta chains were all read from a single sample in a study of cytomegalovirus exposure and HLA in healthy donors. The PCR had 60 Vbeta and 13 Jbeta primers. Libraries were prepared by immunoSEQ multiplex PCR; TCRdb keeps only in-frame clonotypes and omits some of them. The data show about 190,000 clones, roughly 86% seen once. Sequencing was performed on PBMCs. The origin of the receptors is a woman between 18 and 29 years old in good health and CMV-seronegative.

This clone appeared a single time. This chain connects TRBV19 to TRBJ2-1, with TRBD2 matching 7 bases. The germline V gene encodes CDR1 LNHDA and CDR2 SQIVND (reference sequence). V gave up 6 bases and J gave up 7 bases; unmatched junction bases: 9. This CDR3 has 14 residues. CDR3 region: CASRREGLGNEQFF. The DNA for the CDR3 is TGTGCCAGTAGGAGGGAGGGCTTGGGGAATGAGCAGTTCTTC.

The chain links TRBV30 to TRBJ1-6, with unresolved D. The germline V gene has CDR1 GTSNPN and CDR2 SVGIG (reference sequence). The CDR3 totals 13 residues. The V and J ends lost 4 bases and 8 bases respectively, with 12 bases between them. The CDR3 DNA sequence: TGTGCCTGGAATTCAGCGCCTCATTCACCCCTCCACTTT. Protein sequence: CAWNSAPHSPLHF.

V usage is TRBV6-1 and J usage is TRBJ1-4; no firm D call. The CDR3 totals 13 residues. Germline values: CDR1 MNHNS, CDR2 SASEGT. V lost 3 bases and J 3 bases, leaving 5 bases between the germline ends. CDR3 region: CASSEGANEKLFF. DNA of the CDR3: TGTGCCAGCAGTGAGGGCGCTAATGAAAAACTGTTTTTT.

V is TRBV27 and J is TRBJ2-7, with 9 bases identical to TRBD2. The CDR3 totals 15 residues. With V trimmed by 5 bases and J by 3 bases, 8 bases remained unmatched. CDR1 is MNHEY and CDR2 is SMNVEV in the germline V gene (reference sequence). DNA for the CDR3: TGTGCCAGCAGTCCGCGTTGGACTAGCGTCTACGAGCAGTACTTC. It codes for CASSPRWTSVYEQYF.

This clone was observed a single time. The genes are TRBV7-9 and TRBJ2-5, with TRBD2 as a possible D gene (5 bases). Per the germline V gene, CDR1 is SEHNR and CDR2 is FQNEAQ (reference sequence). The V end was cut by 4 bases, the J end by 5 bases, with 11 bases between. There are 13 residues in the CDR3. The CDR3 coding sequence is TGTGCCAGCAGCTGGGAGACTGGGGAGACCCAGTACTTC. It codes for CASSWETGETQYF.

The CDR3 coding sequence is TGTGCCAGCAGCCAAGAACCGCCGGGACAGGGACCCTACGAGCAGTACTTC. Amino acid sequence: CASSQEPPGQGPYEQYF. J is TRBJ2-7 and V is TRBV14, with 9 bases identical to TRBD1. V shed 0 bases, J shed 2 bases, and the junction held 8 bases outside the gene matches. The CDR3 runs to 17 residues. The V gene's germline CDR1 is SGHDN and CDR2 FVKESK.

The genes are TRBV5-1 and TRBJ2-7, with 9 nucleotides matching TRBD2. Losses at the gene ends were 5 bases for V and 2 bases for J; bases not matched to a gene: 5. The CDR3 sequence is 14 residues long. Germline V gene data show CDR1 as SGHRS and CDR2 as YFSETQ. The CDR3 DNA reads TGCGCCAGCAGTATTGCGGGGGGGACCTACGAGCAGTACTTC. This codes for CASSIAGGTYEQYF.

This clone appeared a single time. This chain joins TRBV19 and TRBJ1-2, with 8 bases identical to TRBD1. The germline V gene has CDR1 LNHDA and CDR2 SQIVND (reference sequence). CDR3 length: 15 amino acids. J gave up 4 bases and V 6 bases, and 10 bases lay outside the gene matches. The CDR3 nucleotides are TGTGCCAGTAGATTCGGACAGGGAGAGGGCTATGGCTACACCTTC. Amino acids: CASRFGQGEGYGYTF.

The V call is TRBV5-4, the J call TRBJ2-7; possibly TRBD2 for D (5 bases). V was clipped by 4 bases and J by 6 bases, with 17 bases between them. The CDR3 runs 14 residues. CDR1 is SGHNT, CDR2 YYREEE, per germline (reference sequence). The CDR3 DNA is TGTGCCAGCAGCGTGGTGGGTAAGGCGGGCGAGCAGTACTTC. Encoded protein: CASSVVGKAGEQYF.

The V call is TRBV27, the J call TRBJ1-2; D unclear. Germline-derived CDR1 and CDR2 are MNHEY and SMNVEV (reference sequence). Trimming removed 5 bases at V and 4 bases at J, with 14 bases between. The CDR3 covers 14 residues. The CDR3 loop reads CASSPPGSPYGYTF. The CDR3, as DNA: TGTGCCAGCAGTCCCCCCGGGTCCCCCTATGGCTACACCTTC.

The chain joins TRBV19 to TRBJ1-4; D might be TRBD1 (6 bases). Trimming stripped 5 bases from V and 5 bases from J, with 21 bases between. From germline, CDR1 is LNHDA and CDR2 SQIVND (reference sequence). CDR3 length equals 17 residues. The CDR3 nucleotides read TGTGCCAGTAGTCCTCCCCAACAGGGAGTAAAAAATGAAAAACTGTTTTTT. Translated: CASSPPQQGVKNEKLFF. The entire variable domain, with the rest obtained from reference TRBV19 and TRBJ1-4, is as follows: DGGITQSPKYLFRKEGQNVTLSCEQNLNHDAMYWYRQDPGQGLRLIYYSQIVNDFQKGDIAEGYSVSREKKESFPLTVTSAQKNPTAFYLCASSPPQQGVKNEKLFFGSGTQLSVL.

V and J are TRBV25-1 and TRBJ1-2; D is unclear. Germline assignment: CDR1 MGHDK and CDR2 SYGVNS. The V gene lost 3 bases and the J gene lost 8 bases, with 22 bases spanning the gap. This CDR3 is built from 16 residues. Here the CDR3 DNA reads TGTGCCAGCAGTGACTACCCACGGGGTCGGTCCGACGGCTACACCTTC. Translation: CASSDYPRGRSDGYTF.

The J gene is TRBJ2-5, the V gene TRBV9; tentatively, D is TRBD2 (6 bases). The CDR3 extends over 14 amino acids. Per germline, CDR1 SGDLS and CDR2 YYNGEE. Trimming removed 4 bases from V and 4 bases from J, with 14 bases in between. The CDR3 DNA sequence: TGTGCCAGCAGCCCTGGGGGGTCGGCAGAGACCCAGTACTTC. It encodes CASSPGGSAETQYF.

This chain uses TRBV5-1 with TRBJ2-1; a possible D gene is TRBD2 (5 bases). Trimming stripped 4 bases from V and 1 base from J, with 9 bases between. Germline CDR1 SGHRS, CDR2 YFSETQ. CDR3 size: 14 residues. The CDR3 is CASSKGGSYNEQFF. The CDR3 DNA sequence: TGCGCCAGCAGCAAGGGCGGGTCCTACAATGAGCAGTTCTTC.

The genes are TRBV7-2 and TRBJ2-1; TRBD1 is a possible D gene (5 bases). Deletions cut 2 bases from V and 9 bases from J, with 14 bases between. The CDR3 contains 14 residues. Per germline, CDR1 SGHTA and CDR2 FQGNSA. In nucleotides, the CDR3 is TGTGCCAGCAGCTTAAATGGCAGGGAAAGTGAGCAGTTCTTC. It is translated as CASSLNGRESEQFF. The variable domain in full, with the rest retrieved from reference TRBV7-2 and TRBJ2-1, is GAGVSQSPSNKVTEKGKDVELRCDPISGHTALYWYRQSLGQGLEFLIYFQGNSAPDKSGLPSDRFSAERTGGSVSTLTIQRTQQEDSAVYLCASSLNGRESEQFFGPGTRLTVL.

The CDR3 nucleotides read TGTGCCAGCAGCTTATTGTGGGGGGGACAGGGGAGCACTGAAGCTTTCTTT. It translates to CASSLLWGGQGSTEAFF. The rearrangement uses TRBV11-3 and TRBJ1-1; 10 bases line up with TRBD1. The CDR3 spans 17 residues. Trimming at V came to 2 bases and at J to 4 bases, leaving 10 bases not matched to a gene. Per germline, CDR1 SGHNT and CDR2 YENEEA.

The chain couples TRBV7-2 to TRBJ1-2, with D maybe TRBD1 (6 bases). This CDR3 contains 14 residues. Per germline, CDR1 SGHTA and CDR2 FQGNSA. Between the trimmed V and J ends, which lost 8 bases and 3 bases, there was a span of 16 bases. CDR3 region: CASGTGMRDYGYTF. CDR3 in DNA: TGTGCCAGCGGAACAGGGATGCGAGACTATGGCTACACCTTC.

The chain joins TRBV27 to TRBJ1-5; tentative D call: TRBD1 (6 bases). This CDR3 contains 14 residues. Trimming shortened V by 5 bases and J by 4 bases, and 12 bases separated the two germline ends. Germline V gene data show CDR1 as MNHEY and CDR2 as SMNVEV (reference sequence). CDR3 sequence: CASSGGQFNQPQHF. The CDR3 DNA reads as TGTGCCAGCAGTGGAGGACAGTTTAATCAGCCCCAGCATTTT.

V and J are TRBV11-2 and TRBJ1-4; no clear D. Trimming took off 6 bases at V and 0 bases at J, with 8 bases between the two ends. The CDR3 has 14 residues. CDR1 is SGHAT, CDR2 FQNNGV, per germline. The CDR3 DNA reads as TGTGCCAGCAGGCGTGAATCAACTAATGAAAAACTGTTTTTT. This sequence encodes CASRRESTNEKLFF.

The genes are TRBV4-2 and TRBJ1-2, with TRBD1 as a possible D gene (5 bases). Trimming took off 6 bases at V and 2 bases at J, with 16 bases between the two ends. This CDR3 is 15 amino acids long. Looked up from germline, CDR1 is LGHNA and CDR2 is YNFKEQ. This CDR3 is CASSQSDRSNYGYTF. Written as DNA, the CDR3 is TGTGCCAGCAGTCAGAGCGACAGATCGAACTATGGCTACACCTTC.

This chain connects TRBV5-1 to TRBJ2-7; D is possibly TRBD1 (5 bases). Germline CDR1 and CDR2: SGHRS and YFSETQ. The CDR3 runs to 15 residues. V was clipped by 2 bases and J by 2 bases, with 14 bases between them. CDR3 DNA sequence: TGCGCCAGCAGCTTAACAGGACACCAAACCTACGAGCAGTACTTC. This translates into CASSLTGHQTYEQYF.

CDR3 in amino acids: CASSLSRRGEYGYTF. CDR3 DNA sequence: TGTGCCAGCAGCTTGTCGCGCAGGGGGGAATATGGCTACACCTTC. This chain uses TRBV5-6 with TRBJ1-2, with 7 bases fitting TRBD1. V trimming: 1 base; J trimming: 5 bases; junction bases outside the gene matches: 8. There are 15 residues in the CDR3. Germline CDR1 is SGHDT and CDR2 is YYEEEE.

The rearrangement links TRBV12-5 to TRBJ1-2, with D uncertain. Germline CDR1 and CDR2: LGHNT and FRNRAP. Trimming stripped 5 bases from V and 6 bases from J, with 10 bases between. The CDR3 is made up of 12 amino acids. The CDR3 nucleotides read TGTGCTAGTGGTGGGAGAGTCGATGGCTACACCTTC. Translating it yields CASGGRVDGYTF.

J is TRBJ1-1 and V is TRBV18; D is possibly TRBD1 (5 bases). The V end was cut by 3 bases, the J end by 11 bases, with 19 bases between. The CDR3 consists of 14 residues. Germline lookup yields CDR1 KGHSH and CDR2 LQKENI. The CDR3 DNA reads as TGTGCCAGCTCACCCCAGGACGGGTCAAGGGGCGCTTTCTTT. Amino acid sequence: CASSPQDGSRGAFF.

CDR3 DNA: TGTGCCAGCAGCTTAAGGACAGGGCGGCCCCTCCACTTT. It codes for CASSLRTGRPLHF. V is TRBV11-2 and J is TRBJ1-6; 8 nucleotides agree with TRBD1. V lost 2 bases, J lost 13 bases, and 4 bases stayed unmatched. Germline V gives CDR1 SGHAT, CDR2 FQNNGV. There are 13 residues in the CDR3.

V and J are TRBV7-9 and TRBJ1-1, with D perhaps matching TRBD1 (5 bases). CDR3 length equals 15 residues. V shed 3 bases and J shed 3 bases, with 14 bases lying between them. Germline V gene sequence: CDR1 SEHNR, CDR2 FQNEAQ (reference sequence). CDR3 protein: CASSFSGTGDTEAFF. CDR3 DNA: TGTGCCAGCAGCTTCTCAGGGACGGGGGACACTGAAGCTTTCTTT.

V and J are TRBV13 and TRBJ1-2; 9 positions match TRBD1. The CDR3 runs 12 residues. V lost 5 bases to trimming and J lost 7 bases; unmatched junction nucleotides: 2. Looked up from germline, CDR1 is PRHDT and CDR2 is FYEKMQ (reference sequence). The CDR3, as DNA: TGTGCCAGCAGCCCACAGGGGGCTGGCTACACCTTC. Translation: CASSPQGAGYTF. Looking up the rest from reference TRBV13 and TRBJ1-2 gives the full variable domain: AAGVIQSPRHLIKEKRETATLKCYPIPRHDTVYWYQQGPGQDPQFLISFYEKMQSDKGSIPDRFSAQQFSDYHSELNMSSLELGDSALYFCASSPQGAGYTFGSGTRLTVV.

This sequence joins TRBV5-1 and TRBJ1-2; D possibly corresponds to TRBD1 (6 bases). This CDR3 comprises 14 residues. Trimming cost V 4 bases and J 8 bases, with 18 bases left between them. The germline gives CDR1 SGHRS, CDR2 YFSETQ. CDR3 sequence: CASSPVQGSDGYTF. The CDR3 bases are TGCGCCAGCAGCCCTGTACAGGGATCCGACGGCTACACCTTC.

J is TRBJ2-1 and V is TRBV5-6, with 12 bases identical to TRBD1. CDR3 length equals 15 residues. The V segment lost 2 bases and the J segment 11 bases; nucleotides outside the gene matches: 8. In germline, CDR1 is SGHDT, CDR2 YYEEEE. Here the CDR3 reads CASSFSGTGGYKQFF. CDR3 in DNA: TGTGCCAGCAGCTTCTCCGGGACAGGGGGCTATAAGCAGTTCTTC.

The chain joins TRBV7-2 to TRBJ2-1, with 10 bases fitting TRBD2. The CDR3 runs 16 residues. In germline, CDR1 is SGHTA, CDR2 FQGNSA. V shed 4 bases, J shed 4 bases, and the junction held 7 bases outside the gene matches. The CDR3 spells CASSSPGTSDYNEQFF. The CDR3 coding sequence is TGTGCCAGCAGCTCCCCCGGGACTAGCGATTACAATGAGCAGTTCTTC.

V is TRBV10-1 and J is TRBJ2-2, with a possible D match to TRBD1 (5 bases). There are 14 residues in the CDR3. Germline assignment: CDR1 WNHNN and CDR2 SYGVQD (reference sequence). Between the trimmed V and J ends, which lost 7 bases and 0 bases, there was a span of 9 bases. The CDR3 DNA is TGCGCCAGCAAGGCAGGGCCGAACACCGGGGAGCTGTTTTTT. It codes for CASKAGPNTGELFF.

The CDR3 nucleotides read TGTGCCAGCAGCCTCGGGGGTAACTATGGCTACACCTTC. Residues: CASSLGGNYGYTF. This chain joins TRBV25-1 and TRBJ1-2; D is perhaps TRBD1 (5 bases). CDR1 and CDR2 (germline): MGHDK, SYGVNS. This CDR3 is 13 amino acids long. The V and J ends lost 6 bases and 1 base respectively, with 9 bases between them.